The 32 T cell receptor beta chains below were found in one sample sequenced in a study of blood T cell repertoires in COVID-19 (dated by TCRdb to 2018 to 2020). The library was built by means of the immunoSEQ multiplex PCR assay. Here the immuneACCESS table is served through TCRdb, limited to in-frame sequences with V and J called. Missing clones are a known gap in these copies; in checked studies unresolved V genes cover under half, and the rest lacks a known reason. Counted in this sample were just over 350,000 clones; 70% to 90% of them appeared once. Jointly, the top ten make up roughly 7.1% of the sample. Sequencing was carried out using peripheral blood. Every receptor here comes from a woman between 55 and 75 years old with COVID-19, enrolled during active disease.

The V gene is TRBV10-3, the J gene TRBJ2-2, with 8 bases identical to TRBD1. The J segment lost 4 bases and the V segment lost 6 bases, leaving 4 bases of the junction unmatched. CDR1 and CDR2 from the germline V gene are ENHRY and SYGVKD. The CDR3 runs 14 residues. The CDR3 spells CAISGQGGTGELFF. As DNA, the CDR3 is TGTGCCATCAGCGGACAGGGCGGCACCGGGGAGCTGTTTTTT.

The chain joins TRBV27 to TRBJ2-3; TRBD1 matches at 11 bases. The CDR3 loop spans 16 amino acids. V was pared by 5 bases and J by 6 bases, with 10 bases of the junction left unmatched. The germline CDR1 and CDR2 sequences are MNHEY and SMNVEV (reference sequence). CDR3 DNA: TGTGCCAGCAGTCGCCACGGGGACAGGGGGAAGGATACGCAGTATTTT. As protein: CASSRHGDRGKDTQYF.

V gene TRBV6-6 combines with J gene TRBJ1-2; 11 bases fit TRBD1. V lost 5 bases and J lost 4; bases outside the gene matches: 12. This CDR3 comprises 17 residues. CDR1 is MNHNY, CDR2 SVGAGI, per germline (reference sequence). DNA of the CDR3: TGTGCCAGCAGTCGAGGGACAGGGGGTAAGGGGATCTATGGCTACACCTTC. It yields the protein CASSRGTGGKGIYGYTF.

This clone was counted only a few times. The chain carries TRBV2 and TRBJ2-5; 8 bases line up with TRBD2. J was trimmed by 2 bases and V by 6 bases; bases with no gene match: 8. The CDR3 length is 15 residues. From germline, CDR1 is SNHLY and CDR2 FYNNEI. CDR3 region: CASRMERGIQETQYF. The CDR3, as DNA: TGTGCCAGCAGGATGGAGCGGGGGATTCAAGAGACCCAGTACTTC.

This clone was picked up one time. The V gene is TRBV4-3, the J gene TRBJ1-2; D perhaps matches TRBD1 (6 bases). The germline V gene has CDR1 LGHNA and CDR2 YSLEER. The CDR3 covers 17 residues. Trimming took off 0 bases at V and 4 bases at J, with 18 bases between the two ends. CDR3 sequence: CASSQEILKQGAYGYTF. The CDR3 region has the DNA TGCGCCAGCAGCCAAGAAATACTCAAACAGGGTGCCTATGGCTACACCTTC.

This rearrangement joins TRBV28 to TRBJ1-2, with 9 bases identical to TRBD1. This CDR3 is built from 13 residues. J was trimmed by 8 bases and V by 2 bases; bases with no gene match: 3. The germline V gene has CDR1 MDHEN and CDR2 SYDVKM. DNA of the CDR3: TGTGCCAGCAGTTTACCCGACAGGGGGGGCTACACCTTC. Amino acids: CASSLPDRGGYTF.

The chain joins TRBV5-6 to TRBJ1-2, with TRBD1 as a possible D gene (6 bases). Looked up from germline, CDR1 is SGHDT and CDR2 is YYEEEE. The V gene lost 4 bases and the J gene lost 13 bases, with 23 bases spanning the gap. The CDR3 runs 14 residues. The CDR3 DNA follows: TGTGCCAGCAGCCCGGGACATCCACTCGGGGGGCTCACCTTC. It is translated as CASSPGHPLGGLTF.

The CDR3 bases are TGTGCCACCAGCAGAGATGGGGGACACCAGAACACTGAAGCTTTCTTT. It is translated as CATSRDGGHQNTEAFF. The chain carries TRBV15 and TRBJ1-1; weak D call: TRBD1 (6 bases). Trimming took 0 bases from V and 1 from J, leaving 12 bases between them. CDR1 and CDR2 from the germline V gene are LNHNV and YYDKDF (reference sequence). The CDR3 sequence is 16 residues long.

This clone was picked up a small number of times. CDR3 sequence (DNA): TGTGCCAGCTCAGAGAGCGGGGGGGCCTACAATGAGCAGTTCTTC. It is translated as CASSESGGAYNEQFF. This rearrangement joins TRBV18 to TRBJ2-1, with 10 nucleotides matching TRBD2. CDR1 KGHSH and CDR2 LQKENI come from the germline V gene. The CDR3 extends over 15 amino acids. The junction had 3 bases not matched to a gene; V was cut back by 5 bases and J by 2 bases.

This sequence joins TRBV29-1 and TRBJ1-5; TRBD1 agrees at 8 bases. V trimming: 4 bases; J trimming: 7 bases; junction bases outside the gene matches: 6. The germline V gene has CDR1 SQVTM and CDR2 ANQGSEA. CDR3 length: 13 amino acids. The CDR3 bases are TGCAGCGTTGGGGACAGGCTAGGACAGCCCCAGCATTTT. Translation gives CSVGDRLGQPQHF.

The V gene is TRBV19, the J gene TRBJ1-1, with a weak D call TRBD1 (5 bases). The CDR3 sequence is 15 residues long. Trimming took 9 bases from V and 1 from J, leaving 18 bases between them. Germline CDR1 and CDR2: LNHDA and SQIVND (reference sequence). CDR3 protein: CASFDRGGGNTEAFF. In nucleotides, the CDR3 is TGTGCCAGCTTCGACCGAGGCGGGGGGAACACTGAAGCTTTCTTT.

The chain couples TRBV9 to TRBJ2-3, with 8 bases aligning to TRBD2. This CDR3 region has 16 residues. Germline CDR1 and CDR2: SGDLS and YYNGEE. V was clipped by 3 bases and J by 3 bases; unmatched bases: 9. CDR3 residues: CASSDPLAGFTDTQYF. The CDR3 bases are TGTGCCAGCAGCGACCCCTTAGCGGGGTTTACAGATACGCAGTATTTT.

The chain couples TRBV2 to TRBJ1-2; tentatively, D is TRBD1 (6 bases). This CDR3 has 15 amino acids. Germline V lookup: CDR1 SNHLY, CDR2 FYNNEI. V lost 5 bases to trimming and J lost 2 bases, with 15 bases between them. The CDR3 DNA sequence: TGTGCCAGCAGTTTTCTTACCGGGACAAACTATGGCTACACCTTC. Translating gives CASSFLTGTNYGYTF.

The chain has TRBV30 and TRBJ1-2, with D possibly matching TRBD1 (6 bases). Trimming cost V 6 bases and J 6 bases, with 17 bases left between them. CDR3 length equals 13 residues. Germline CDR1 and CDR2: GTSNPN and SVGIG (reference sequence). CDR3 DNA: TGTGCCTGCTTAGCTCCAGGGGATAATGGCTACACCTTC. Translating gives CACLAPGDNGYTF.

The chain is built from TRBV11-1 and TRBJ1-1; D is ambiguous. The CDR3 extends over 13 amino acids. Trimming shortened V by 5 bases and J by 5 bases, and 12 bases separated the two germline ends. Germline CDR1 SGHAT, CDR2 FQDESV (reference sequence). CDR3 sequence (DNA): TGTGCCAGCAGCCTACTTGTGACAACTGAAGCTTTCTTT. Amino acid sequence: CASSLLVTTEAFF.

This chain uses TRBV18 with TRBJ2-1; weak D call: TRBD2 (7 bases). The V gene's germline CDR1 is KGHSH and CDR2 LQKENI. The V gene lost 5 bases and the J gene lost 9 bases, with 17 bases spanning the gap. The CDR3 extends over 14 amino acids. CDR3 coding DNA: TGTGCCAGCTCAAATGGGGGGGCGCTTGCTGAGCAGTTCTTC. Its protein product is CASSNGGALAEQFF.

The CDR3 nucleotides read TGTGCCAGCTGGGACAGAAGCTCCTATAATTCACCCCTCCACTTT. Its translation is CASWDRSSYNSPLHF. The V and J genes are TRBV27 and TRBJ1-6; 7 bases fit TRBD1. The CDR3 runs to 15 residues. Per germline, CDR1 MNHEY and CDR2 SMNVEV (reference sequence). V shed 8 bases, J shed 0 bases, and the junction held 4 bases outside the gene matches.

The CDR3 DNA sequence: TGCGCCAGCAGCATAGGGACAGAGAATCAGCCCCAGCATTTT. It is translated as CASSIGTENQPQHF. The chain carries TRBV5-1 and TRBJ1-5, with TRBD1 identical over 7 bases. The V and J ends lost 4 bases and 4 bases, in that order; junction bases with no gene match: 5. Germline V gene data show CDR1 as SGHRS and CDR2 as YFSETQ. CDR3 length: 14 amino acids.

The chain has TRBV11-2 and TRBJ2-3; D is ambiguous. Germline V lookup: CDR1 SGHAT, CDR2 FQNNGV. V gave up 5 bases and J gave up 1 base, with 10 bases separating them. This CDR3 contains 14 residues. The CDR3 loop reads CASSLFTGTDTQYF. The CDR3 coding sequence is TGTGCCAGCAGCCTTTTTACGGGCACAGATACGCAGTATTTT. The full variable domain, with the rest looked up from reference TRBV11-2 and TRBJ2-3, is EAGVAQSPRYKIIEKRQSVAFWCNPISGHATLYWYQQILGQGPKLLIQFQNNGVVDDSQLPKDRFSAERLKGVDSTLKIQPAKLEDSAVYLCASSLFTGTDTQYFGPGTRLTVL.

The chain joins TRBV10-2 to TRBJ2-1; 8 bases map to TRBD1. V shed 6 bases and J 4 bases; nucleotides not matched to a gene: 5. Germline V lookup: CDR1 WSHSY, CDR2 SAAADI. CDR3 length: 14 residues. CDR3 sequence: CASSSGTGYNEQFF. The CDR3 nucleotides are TGCGCCAGCAGCTCCGGGACAGGTTACAATGAGCAGTTCTTC.

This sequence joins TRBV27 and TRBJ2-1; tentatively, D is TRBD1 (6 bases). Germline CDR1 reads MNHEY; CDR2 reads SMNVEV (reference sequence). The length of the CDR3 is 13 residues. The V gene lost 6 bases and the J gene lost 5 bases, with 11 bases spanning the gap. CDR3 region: CASRPTGNNEQFF. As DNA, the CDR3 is TGTGCCAGCAGACCTACAGGGAACAATGAGCAGTTCTTC.

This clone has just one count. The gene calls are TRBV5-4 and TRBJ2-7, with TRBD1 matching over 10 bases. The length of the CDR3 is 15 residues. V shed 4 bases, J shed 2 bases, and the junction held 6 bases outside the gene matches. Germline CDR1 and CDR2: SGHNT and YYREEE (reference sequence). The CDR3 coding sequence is TGTGCCAGCAGCGGGGACAGGGGTAAGACCTACGAGCAGTACTTC. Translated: CASSGDRGKTYEQYF.

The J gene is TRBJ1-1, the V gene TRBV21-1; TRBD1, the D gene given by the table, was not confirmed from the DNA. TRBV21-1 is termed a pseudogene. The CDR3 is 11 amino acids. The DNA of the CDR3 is TGTGCCACCGACACGAACACTGAAGCTTTCTTT. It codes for CATDTNTEAFF.

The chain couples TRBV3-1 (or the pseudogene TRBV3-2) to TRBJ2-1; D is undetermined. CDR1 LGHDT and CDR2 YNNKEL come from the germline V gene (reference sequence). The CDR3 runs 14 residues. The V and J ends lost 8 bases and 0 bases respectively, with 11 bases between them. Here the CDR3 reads CASPRRSSYNEQFF. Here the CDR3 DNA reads TGTGCCAGCCCCCGAAGGAGCTCCTACAATGAGCAGTTCTTC.

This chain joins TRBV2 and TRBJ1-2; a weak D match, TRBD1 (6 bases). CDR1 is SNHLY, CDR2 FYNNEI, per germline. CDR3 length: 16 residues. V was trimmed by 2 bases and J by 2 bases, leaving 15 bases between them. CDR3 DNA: TGTGCCAGCAGTGAATTACCCAGGGGAAACAACTATGGCTACACCTTC. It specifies CASSELPRGNNYGYTF. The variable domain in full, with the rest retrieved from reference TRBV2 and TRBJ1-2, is EPEVTQTPSHQVTQMGQEVILRCVPISNHLYFYWYRQILGQKVEFLVSFYNNEISEKSEIFDDQFSVERPDGSNFTLKIRSTKLEDSAMYFCASSELPRGNNYGYTFGSGTRLTVV.

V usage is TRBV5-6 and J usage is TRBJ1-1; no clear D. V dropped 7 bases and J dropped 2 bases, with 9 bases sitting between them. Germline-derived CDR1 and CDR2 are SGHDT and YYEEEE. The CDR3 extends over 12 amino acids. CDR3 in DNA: TGTGCCAGCCAAGCGGTAAACACTGAAGCTTTCTTT. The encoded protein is CASQAVNTEAFF.

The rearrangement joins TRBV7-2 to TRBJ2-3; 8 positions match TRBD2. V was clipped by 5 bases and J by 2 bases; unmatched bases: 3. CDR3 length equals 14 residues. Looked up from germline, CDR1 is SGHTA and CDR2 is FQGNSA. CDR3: CASSPGLATDTQYF. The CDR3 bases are TGTGCCAGCAGCCCCGGACTAGCCACAGATACGCAGTATTTT.

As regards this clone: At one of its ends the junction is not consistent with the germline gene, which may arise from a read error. The CDR3 sequence is CVISGTNDGYTF. DNA for the CDR3: TGTGTCATCAGTGGGACAAACGATGGCTACACCTTC. J is TRBJ1-2 and V is TRBV10-3; a weak D match, TRBD1 (6 bases). Germline V gene sequence: CDR1 ENHRY, CDR2 SYGVKD. The CDR3 consists of 12 residues.

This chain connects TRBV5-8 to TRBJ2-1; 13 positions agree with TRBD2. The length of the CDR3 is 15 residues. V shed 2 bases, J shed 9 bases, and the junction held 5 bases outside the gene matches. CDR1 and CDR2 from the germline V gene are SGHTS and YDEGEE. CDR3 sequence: CASSLLAGGPGEQFF. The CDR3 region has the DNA TGTGCCAGCAGCTTACTAGCGGGGGGGCCTGGTGAGCAGTTCTTC.

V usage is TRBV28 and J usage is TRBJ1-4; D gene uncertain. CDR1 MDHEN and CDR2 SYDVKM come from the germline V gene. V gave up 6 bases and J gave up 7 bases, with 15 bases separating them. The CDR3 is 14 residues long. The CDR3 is CASRVGSFSEKLFF. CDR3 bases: TGTGCCAGCAGAGTGGGCAGTTTCAGTGAAAAACTGTTTTTT.

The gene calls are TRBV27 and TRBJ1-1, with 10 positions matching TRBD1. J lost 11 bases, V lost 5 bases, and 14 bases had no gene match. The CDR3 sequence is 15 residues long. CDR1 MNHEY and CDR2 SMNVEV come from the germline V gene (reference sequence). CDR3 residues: CASSHDRDRGVLAFF. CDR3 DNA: TGTGCCAGCAGTCACGACCGGGACAGGGGAGTTTTGGCTTTCTTT.

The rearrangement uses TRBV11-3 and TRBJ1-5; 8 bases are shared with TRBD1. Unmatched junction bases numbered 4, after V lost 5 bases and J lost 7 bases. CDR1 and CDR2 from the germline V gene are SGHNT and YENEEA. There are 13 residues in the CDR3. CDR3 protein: CASSTGQGQPQHF. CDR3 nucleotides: TGTGCCAGCAGCACCGGACAGGGCCAGCCCCAGCATTTT. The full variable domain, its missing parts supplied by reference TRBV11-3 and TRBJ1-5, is EAGVVQSPRYKIIEKKQPVAFWCNPISGHNTLYWYLQNLGQGPELLIRYENEEAVDDSQLPKDRFSAERLKGVDSTLKIQPAELGDSAVYLCASSTGQGQPQHFGDGTRLSIL.